This section outlines one TCR beta chain sequence together with its context. Its matching antigen is unknown. The source of the sample is a study of shared clonotypes between healthy human individuals. Study-wide results and limits: Rarefaction analysis demonstrated incomplete sorted-subset sequencing notwithstanding large depth. In contrast to clonotypes shared by all four donors, non-shared clonotypes had lower generation probabilities. Richness estimates generally favored naive over memory subsets.

The table came from immunoSEQ multiplex PCR; TCRdb's copy has only in-frame clones and leaves some out. The table has fewer than 200,000 clones, 60% to 75% seen once. The CDR3 spans 15 residues. Looked up from germline, CDR1 is KGHSH and CDR2 is LQKENI. The ends lost 2 bases at V and 8 bases at J; junction bases unmatched: 11. This TCR came from a man aged 25-40 years in good health. The chain couples TRBV18 to TRBJ1-2, with TRBD1 matching 7 bases. Material for sequencing was memory CD4+ T cells sorted from blood. Subset in this sample: CD45RA-negative fraction. DNA for the CDR3: TGTGCCAGCTCACCAGTCGACAGGGCGCAGGCGGGCTACACCTTC. Protein product: CASSPVDRAQAGYTF.